This T cell receptor beta chain was found in a study of shared clonotypes between healthy human individuals (TCRdb year 2020). For context, the study as a whole: The cohort comprised a couple of women and a few men aged 18 to 49 years. For each donor, CD4 naive and CD4 memory were each given three plates, CD8 naive was given two plates, and CD8 memory was given one plate. Blood TCR repertoires of about 5 healthy adults were deeply sequenced to estimate repertoire size and the extent of clonotype sharing between individuals. Different laboratories and diverse techniques were used to prepare libraries and sequence TCR repertoires, to increase sequencing depth and limit assay-specific biases. Leukapheresis yielded between about 0.85 and 10 billion PBMCs per donor. Paper-wide results and their limitations: The small number of donors limited the genetic and exposure-history diversity represented. Sampling was limited to blood, and TCR repertoires in tissue likely differ from TCR repertoires in blood. Across several donors, around 5% of naive CD4, around 3.5% of naive CD8, around 2.1% of memory CD4, and 0.4% to 0.45% of memory CD8 clonotypes were shared. Compared with non-shared clonotypes, clonotypes shared by all four sorted-subset donors had higher generation probabilities. Incomplete sequencing was indicated by rarefaction of sorted-subset datasets, despite the large sequencing depth. Naive subsets generally had larger estimated clonotype richness than memory subsets. Pairwise subsampling led to the expectation that sequencing depth would affect the degree of clonotype sharing among donors.

For the CD8 naive samples, CD45RO-negative cells were positively selected for CCR7, yielding a CD45RA+CCR7+ population from which TemRA cells were excluded. The donors were healthy, HIV-negative adults who had no recently reported acute infections or vaccinations. All donors were Caucasian adults living in Nashville, Tennessee, USA. Blood was collected by leukapheresis, and PBMCs were isolated by Ficoll-Histopaque density gradient centrifugation and then cryopreserved in liquid nitrogen vapor phase. Purity and quantity of every magnetically sorted T cell population were checked by analytical flow cytometry. Genomic DNA was isolated from each sorted fraction and quantified by UV absorbance on a Nanodrop 2000c. As concerns this clone: Which antigen it targets is not known. Base qualities are missing; no much larger clone stands one base away.

Using the deep immunoSEQ assay, multiplex PCR amplified TCR CDR3 regions from genomic DNA. Genomic DNA extracted from each cell subset was distributed evenly over all wells of several immunoSEQ 96-well plates, and each plate served as one replicate. For sorted subsets, about 200 ng genomic DNA, equal to about 30,000 T cell genomes, was loaded into each replicate PCR. Purified libraries were quantified with a Qubit 3.0 fluorometer, sized on a Bioanalyzer 2100, and re-quantified with the KAPA Library Quantification kit. Every immunoSEQ 96-well plate was sequenced on a dedicated single-read 150-cycle Illumina NextSeq 550 flow cell. The study's processing was this. The immunoSEQ output contained only junctional sequences without quality scores, so filtering could not match that applied to full-length reads. Sequences were annotated with PyIR, a Python wrapper for IgBLAST v1.9, using IMGT germline references to assign V/J genes and CDR3. Reads with weak V/J assignments (E-value above 1e-6), missing CDR3, stop codons, out-of-frame junctions, or ambiguous translated residues were removed. V3J clonotypes were defined by identical inferred V gene, J gene, and CDR3 amino acid sequence. To compute the percentage overlap between repertoires, the number of shared unique clonotypes was divided by the size of the smaller repertoire. RTK rarefaction, the Chao1 estimator, and Recon v2.1 estimates of unobserved clonotypes were used to assess repertoire richness. Generation probabilities were computed with OLGA for all TCRbeta clonotypes obtained by the gDNA method from a handful of donors. Sourced from immuneACCESS, this table was stored by TCRdb with only in-frame sequences that have V and J called. A share of the clones is absent; for the studies checked, an unresolved V gene accounts for under half, and the remainder has no known explanation. Clone size and V and J calls were adopted from that table, with D and trimming inferred from the DNA. Recorded for this sample are under 850,000 clones; 90% to 95% of them occurred a single time. Together, the top ten hold less than 25% of the sample.

The specimen was naive CD8+ T cells sorted from blood. Sample cell subset or site, as interpreted from the label and publication: CD45RA+CCR7+. The TCR was taken from a man younger than 40 in good health.

The CDR3 reads as follows: CASRGGSLLDEQYF. Here is the DNA: TGCGCCAGCAGAGGGGGTAGCCTTTTGGACGAGCAGTACTTC. Recombination linked TRBV4-1 to TRBJ2-7; 6 matching bases give a weak D call of TRBD1. Reading from cysteine to phenylalanine, the CDR3 counts 14 amino acids. This entry keeps only the CDR3 DNA: 42 bases, framed from base 1. As encoded in the germline V gene, CDR1 is MGHRA while CDR2 is YSYEKL. V is shortened by 6 bases, J by 5 bases, and the region joining them spans 17 bases.